A selection of T cell receptor beta chains follows, all from one sample in a study of T cells in Graves' hyperthyroidism and ophthalmopathy. From the multiplex PCR reads, TCRdb called clonotypes with MiXCR, one entry per CDR3 protein. The table records some 620,000 distinct CDR3 sequences, around 15% of them present only once. The sample comprised blood. These receptors originate from a woman aged 30 to 39 with Graves' hyperthyroidism. Both conserved end residues are part of each CDR3. The order of the fields is V gene, clone size, J gene, D gene, CDR3 DNA, CDR3 protein. D genes are given only for firm matches. The size of a clone is reported for some rows only, either as once, few or many, or as a class for expanded clones.

TRBV5-6	.	TRBJ2-7	TRBD2	TGTGCCAGCTCGGCCGCTCAAACCGACAGCGGGAATGGCGAGCAGTACTTC	CASSAAQTDSGNGEQYF
TRBV28	few	TRBJ1-5	.	TGTGCCAGCAGGGTAGACTCAGGGAATCAGCCCCAGCATTTT	CASRVDSGNQPQHF
TRBV6-1	few	TRBJ2-3	TRBD2	TGTGCCAGCACCAGACTAGCCTCTAGCACAGATACGCAGTATTTT	CASTRLASSTDTQYF
TRBV11-3	many	TRBJ2-5	TRBD1	TGTGCCAGCAGCTCGAGGGACAGGGGTTGGGAGACCCAGTACTTC	CASSSRDRGWETQYF
TRBV12-3/TRBV12-4	many	TRBJ2-5	.	TGTGCCAGCGCCTCCGGGACGGTAGAGACCCAGTACTTC	CASASGTVETQYF
TRBV6-5	few	TRBJ2-3	TRBD2	TGTGCCAGCAGTTACTCCCAAGTGAGGACTAGCGGGATGGCAGATACGCAGTATTTT	CASSYSQVRTSGMADTQYF
TRBV27	few	TRBJ1-2	.	TGTGCCAGCAGTTTAATTGGAGGGATGGATGGCTACACCTTC	CASSLIGGMDGYTF
TRBV4-1	.	TRBJ2-5	TRBD2	TGCGCCAGCAGCCGGGTAGCGGGAGGTCAGACCCAGTACTTC	CASSRVAGGQTQYF
TRBV2	.	TRBJ1-4	TRBD1	TGTGCCAGTAACCGGGACAGGGCTAATGAAAAACTGTTTTTT	CASNRDRANEKLFF
TRBV11-2	many	TRBJ2-5	.	TGTGCCAGCAGCTCTAACATGGGGGGCCAAGAGACCCAGTACTTC	CASSSNMGGQETQYF
TRBV11-1	few	TRBJ1-6	.	TGTGCCAGCAGCAAAGACAGAGATAATTCACCCCTCCACTTT	CASSKDRDNSPLHF
TRBV28	many	TRBJ1-5	TRBD1	TGTGCCAGCAGACAGGGGACATTAAGGGGCAATCAGCCCCAGCATTTT	CASRQGTLRGNQPQHF
TRBV18	many	TRBJ1-2	TRBD1	TGTGCCAGCTCACCTTCCGACAGGGAGGGCTACACCTTC	CASSPSDREGYTF
TRBV7-2	.	TRBJ2-7	.	TGTGCCAGCAGCTTAGCGGGGCGGGAGCAGTACTTC	CASSLAGREQYF
TRBV11-2	many	TRBJ1-1	.	TGTGCCAGCAGCTCAACGATCCTGGGGGTAAGGATGAACACTGAAGCTTTCTTT	CASSSTILGVRMNTEAFF
TRBV11-2	many	TRBJ2-1	.	TGTGCCAGCAGCTCCATCCTCAATGAGCAGTTCTTC	CASSSILNEQFF
TRBV7-9	many	TRBJ1-4	.	TGTGCCAGCAGCTTGCCATCTTTGTCTGAAAAACTGTTTTTT	CASSLPSLSEKLFF
TRBV30	few	TRBJ1-6	.	TGTGCCTGGAGTTCTACCGGCTCACCCCTCCACTTT	CAWSSTGSPLHF
TRBV7-3	many	TRBJ2-1	TRBD1	TGTGCCAGCAGCTTAGAAGGGGGCGGTTACAATGAGCAGTTCTTC	CASSLEGGGYNEQFF
TRBV4-3	few	TRBJ2-5	TRBD1	TGCGCCAGTTTGTGGGCCATGGGACAGCAAGAGACCCAGTACTTC	CASLWAMGQQETQYF
TRBV20-1	many	TRBJ2-7	.	TGCAGTGCTAGAGCGGAGTACGAGCAGTACTTC	CSARAEYEQYF
TRBV20-1	.	TRBJ1-4	TRBD1	TGCAGTGCTAGAGCTTCGGCCGGGGACAGGATTGCAACTAATGAAAAACTGTTTTTT	CSARASAGDRIATNEKLFF
TRBV20-1	.	TRBJ1-1	TRBD1	TGCAGTGCTAGAGAGCAGGGACAGGGATGGACTGAAGCTTTCTTT	CSAREQGQGWTEAFF
TRBV7-9	few	TRBJ1-3	TRBD1	TGTGCCAGCAGCGGAGGACAGGCGTTCTCTGGAAACACCATATATTTT	CASSGGQAFSGNTIYF
TRBV20-1	.	TRBJ1-4	.	TGCAGTGTTCGACTCACTAATGAAAAACTGTTTTTT	CSVRLTNEKLFF